The clone carrying this TCR beta chain was found a few times. As yet, its antigen is unknown. The data were obtained in a study of cytomegalovirus exposure and HLA in healthy donors. Per the germline V gene, CDR1 is SNHLY and CDR2 is FYNNEI. Trimming left V 8 bases short and J 4 bases short, with 14 bases between. This CDR3 has 13 residues. Primers included in the PCR were 60 Vbeta and 13 Jbeta primers. The protocol was immunoSEQ multiplex PCR, while the TCRdb copy is restricted to in-frame clones and leaves out a portion. The sample has 200,000 to 250,000 clones; more than 65% are singletons. Study observations and caveats: The investigators catalogued 150 to 200 TCR beta chains as cytomegalovirus-associated. It was in a later analysis that TCR association rates were seen to vary by HLA locus, highest for DRB1 and lowest for HLA-C.

Sequencing was done on a sample of PBMCs. The sequence derives from a man between 18 and 29 years old in good health and CMV-seronegative. This chain joins TRBV2 and TRBJ1-2, with D unresolved. CDR3 in DNA: TGTGCCAGCGGATATACAGAGACCTATGGCTACACCTTC. It codes for CASGYTETYGYTF. The variable domain in full, completed from reference TRBV2 and TRBJ1-2, reads EPEVTQTPSHQVTQMGQEVILRCVPISNHLYFYWYRQILGQKVEFLVSFYNNEISEKSEIFDDQFSVERPDGSNFTLKIRSTKLEDSAMYFCASGYTETYGYTFGSGTRLTVV.